This T cell receptor beta chain was captured in a study of T cell responses to AZD1222 COVID-19 vaccine. As for this clone: Its antigen is unknown.

This table comes from immunoSEQ multiplex PCR, and its TCRdb copy is limited to in-frame clones, with some not included. Of roughly 130,000 clones listed, 70% to 90% are singletons. General study results and limits: Among spike-specific TCRs, nearly half reportedly target unmutated variant regions.

The V end was cut by 0 bases, the J end by 4 bases, with 10 bases between. The CDR3 is 15 amino acids. CDR1 and CDR2 from the germline V gene are SGHRS and YFSETQ. This TCR came from an adult in good health. The specimen was peripheral blood, collected on day 0 of AZD1222 vaccination. The V and J genes are TRBV5-1 and TRBJ1-4; D not resolved. DNA of the CDR3: TGCGCCAGCAGCTTGGGAGGTGGGATTAATGAAAAACTGTTTTTT. Encoded protein: CASSLGGGINEKLFF. The entire variable domain, with the rest obtained from reference TRBV5-1 and TRBJ1-4, is as follows: KAGVTQTPRYLIKTRGQQVTLSCSPISGHRSVSWYQQTPGQGLQFLFEYFSETQRNKGNFPGRFSGRQFSNSRSEMNVSTLELGDSALYLCASSLGGGINEKLFFGSGTQLSVL.